A selection of T cell receptor beta chains follows, all from one sample in a study of PD-L1 blockade in urothelial cancer. Sequencing used immunoSEQ multiplex PCR; TCRdb keeps in-frame clones, though not all of them. Of tens of thousands of clones listed, 88% are singletons. The sample here was PBMCs, taken around atezolizumab (anti-PD-L1) treatment. The receptors derive from a man in his 60s with urothelial cancer. Both conserved end residues are part of each CDR3. D genes are given only for firm matches. Clone size is not always given. Where it is, it says once, few, many or a class for expanded clones.

TRBV6-5	NA	TRBD1	TRBJ1-1	TGTGCCAGCAGTTACTCGAGACAGGGCAGGGCTGAAGCTTTCTTT	CASSYSRQGRAEAFF
TRBV30	few	TRBD1	TRBJ1-4	TGTGCCTGGAGTAGGGCAGGGGGTTCTGCTAATGAAAAACTGTTTTTT	CAWSRAGGSANEKLFF
TRBV11-3	NA	NA	TRBJ2-3	TGTGCCAGCAGCTACGCGGGGTTACGCACAGATACGCAGTATTTT	CASSYAGLRTDTQYF
TRBV11-3	NA	TRBD2	TRBJ2-7	TGTGCCAGCAGCTTAGAAAGGACTAGCGGACCCTACGAGCAGTACTTC	CASSLERTSGPYEQYF
TRBV12-5	NA	NA	TRBJ1-1	TGTGCTAGTGGTTTGTGGGGAGGCACTGAAGCTTTCTTT	CASGLWGGTEAFF
TRBV12-5	once	NA	TRBJ2-1	TGTGCTAGTGGTTTGGGGGGGCCCTCGCTGGAGTTCTTC	CASGLGGPSLEFF
TRBV4-3	once	TRBD1	TRBJ2-1	TGCGCCAGCAGCCAAGAAATGAAAAGGGGGCTATCCAGCTCCTACAATGAGCAGTTCTTC	CASSQEMKRGLSSSYNEQFF
TRBV21-1	NA	NA	TRBJ1-4	TGTGCCAGCAGCGCAAACAGGGGGCCGTTTGAAAAACTGTTTTTT	CASSANRGPFEKLFF
TRBV4-3	NA	NA	TRBJ1-4	TGCGCCAGCAGCCAAGATTCACGCGGGACTTGGGAAAAACTGTTTTTT	CASSQDSRGTWEKLFF
TRBV6-6	NA	NA	TRBJ2-1	TGTGCCAGCAGTTACTCGAGCCCGAATGAGCAGTTCTTC	CASSYSSPNEQFF
TRBV7-8	NA	NA	TRBJ2-1	TGTGCCAGCAGCTTTATGTACTCCTACAATGAGCAGTTCTTC	CASSFMYSYNEQFF
TRBV5-1	NA	NA	TRBJ1-1	TGCGCCAGCACCGGGGGGCCCAAGAACACTGAAGCTTTCTTT	CASTGGPKNTEAFF
TRBV7-9	NA	TRBD2	TRBJ2-5	TGTGCCAGCAGCCCGGGACTAGCGGGAGAAGAGACCCAGTACTTC	CASSPGLAGEETQYF
TRBV2	few	NA	TRBJ1-2	TGTGCCAGCGGAATGCTGACCACCGGAGGGACCTTC	CASGMLTTGGTF
TRBV4-3	NA	NA	TRBJ2-2	TGCGCCAGCAGCCAAGCCGGAGGCGGGATCGCCGGGGAGCTGTTTTTT	CASSQAGGGIAGELFF
TRBV7-8	NA	NA	TRBJ2-3	TGTGCCAGCAGCCTGATACTAGGGGGTACGCAGTATTTT	CASSLILGGTQYF
TRBV14	NA	NA	TRBJ1-6	TGTGCCAGCAGCCAACAGGATTCCTATAATTCACCCCTCCACTTT	CASSQQDSYNSPLHF
TRBV10-3	NA	NA	TRBJ2-7	TGTGCCATCAGTGACCGGACGGACGAGGGTCACGAGCAGTACTTC	CAISDRTDEGHEQYF
TRBV7-2	NA	TRBD1	TRBJ2-7	TGTGCCAGCAGCTCGGGACAGGGTATCCACGAGCAGTACTTC	CASSSGQGIHEQYF
TRBV4-3	NA	NA	TRBJ1-1	TGCGCCAGCAGCCAAGATCGAAACAGGGAAGCTGAAGCTTTCTTT	CASSQDRNREAEAFF
TRBV7-2	few	NA	TRBJ1-2	TGTGCCAGCAGAGGTACAGTTCTGGGCTACACCTTC	CASRGTVLGYTF
TRBV5-6	once	TRBD1	TRBJ1-1	TGTGCCAGCAGCTTGCCCGGGACAGTAGGGAACACTGAAGCTTTCTTT	CASSLPGTVGNTEAFF
TRBV5-1	NA	TRBD1	TRBJ1-1	TGCGCCAGCAGCTTGTATCGGGCAGGGGGCGCGTCGGCGAGAGCTTTCTTT	CASSLYRAGGASARAFF
TRBV10-1	NA	TRBD2	TRBJ2-7	TGCGCCAGCTCCCCCCGGACTAGCGGGAGGTACGAGCAGTACTTC	CASSPRTSGRYEQYF
TRBV4-1	NA	TRBD1	TRBJ1-5	TGCGCCAGCAGCCTCGGGACAGCCAATCAGCCCCAGCATTTT	CASSLGTANQPQHF
TRBV7-9	once	NA	TRBJ1-1	TGTGCCAGCACCGAAGGCGGGGTACCTGAAGCTTTCTTT	CASTEGGVPEAFF
TRBV19	once	NA	TRBJ1-1	TGTGCCAGTAGCCCTAACAGGGTCCTAGATGAAGCTTTCTTT	CASSPNRVLDEAFF
TRBV5-6	NA	TRBD1	TRBJ1-2	TGTGCCAGCAGCTTCGGGACAGGGCGCACAGTTGGCTACACCTTC	CASSFGTGRTVGYTF
TRBV2	NA	TRBD2	TRBJ2-7	TGTGCCAGCAGTCGGGAGGTAAGCGGGAGATACGAGCAGTACTTC	CASSREVSGRYEQYF
TRBV5-1	NA	NA	TRBJ2-3	TGCGCCAGCAGCTTCGACTCACGGACGCAGTATTTT	CASSFDSRTQYF
TRBV19	few	NA	TRBJ1-5	TGTGCCAGTAGTATCCCAGGGAAGGGGGATTTGCAGCCCCAGCATTTT	CASSIPGKGDLQPQHF
TRBV4-1	few	NA	TRBJ1-5	TGCGCCAGCAGCCAAGTCGACACGGCGAGGCCCCAGCATTTT	CASSQVDTARPQHF
TRBV5-1	NA	NA	TRBJ2-2	TGCGCCAGCAGCTCCGGGACAACGAACACCGGGGAGCTGTTTTTT	CASSSGTTNTGELFF
TRBV5-4	NA	NA	TRBJ1-1	TGTGCCAGCAGCTTGGGGGGGCGTGGGGCTAACACTGAAGCTTTCTTT	CASSLGGRGANTEAFF
TRBV25-1	NA	TRBD1	TRBJ1-5	TGTGCCAGCAGTGAACCGGGGACAGGGCATCAGCCCCAGCATTTT	CASSEPGTGHQPQHF
TRBV6-5	NA	NA	TRBJ1-2	TGTGCCTCCGGGGGGTTTGGTGGCTACACCTTC	CASGGFGGYTF
TRBV25-1	NA	NA	TRBJ2-2	TGTGCCAGCAGTGAACAAGCAGGTTTATCCGGGGAGCTGTTTTTT	CASSEQAGLSGELFF
TRBV9	NA	NA	TRBJ2-1	TGTGCCAGCAGCGTAGACCCGGGAACCTCGTACAATGAGCAGTTCTTC	CASSVDPGTSYNEQFF
TRBV7-2	NA	TRBD1	TRBJ1-3	TGTGCCAGCAGCTTAGTACAGGGGACAGGAAACACCATATATTTT	CASSLVQGTGNTIYF
TRBV11-2	NA	TRBD2	TRBJ2-7	TGTGCCAGCAAAATTAGCGGGGGGTACGAGCAGTACTTC	CASKISGGYEQYF
TRBV18	NA	NA	TRBJ2-7	TGTGCCAGCTCACCTCGCGGGCCCACCAGCTACGAGCAGTACTTC	CASSPRGPTSYEQYF
TRBV5-4	NA	NA	TRBJ1-2	TGTGCCAGCAGCTTGGGCGCGGGTAGCGGGGTCTATGGCTACACCTTC	CASSLGAGSGVYGYTF
TRBV13	NA	NA	TRBJ2-5	TGTGCCAGCAGCAGATGGGACTACCAAGAGACCCAGTACTTC	CASSRWDYQETQYF
TRBV13	NA	NA	TRBJ2-3	TGTGCCAGCAGCTTAGGAGGGGCCCTTAGCACAGATACGCAGTATTTT	CASSLGGALSTDTQYF
TRBV28	NA	TRBD2	TRBJ2-1	TGTGCCAGCAGTCTGGGCACTAGCGGAACTTACAATGAGCAGTTCTTC	CASSLGTSGTYNEQFF
TRBV5-1	NA	NA	TRBJ2-3	TGCGCCAGCAGCTTGGCGGGAGTAGGCACAGATACGCAGTATTTT	CASSLAGVGTDTQYF
TRBV2	NA	TRBD1	TRBJ2-6	TGTGCCAGCAGTACGGACAGGGCTAGGCCTGGGGCCAACGTCCTGACTTTC	CASSTDRARPGANVLTF
TRBV5-4	NA	NA	TRBJ2-4	TGTGCCAGCAGCTTGGGCCGTGAGCCACAGTACTTC	CASSLGREPQYF
TRBV19	NA	NA	TRBJ1-5	TGTGCCAGTAGGGGACACCCTGGGAGTAATCAGCCCCAGCATTTT	CASRGHPGSNQPQHF
TRBV10-3	NA	NA	TRBJ1-6	TGTGCCATCAGTGAGGCTGGACAGAGTTCACCCCTCCACTTT	CAISEAGQSSPLHF
TRBV30	few	TRBD1	TRBJ2-7	TGTGCCTGGAGCCGGACAGGGAGCTACGAGCAGTACTTC	CAWSRTGSYEQYF
TRBV7-9	once	TRBD2	TRBJ2-6	TGTGCCAGCAGCTCCGTTAGCGGGGGGGTCTCTGGGGCCAACGTCCTGACTTTC	CASSSVSGGVSGANVLTF
TRBV29-1	NA	NA	TRBJ2-7	TGCAGCGTTGTCAGGTCCTACGAGCAGTACTTC	CSVVRSYEQYF
TRBV28	NA	NA	TRBJ1-1	TGTGCCAGCAGTTCCAGGTACGTGAGAGACACTGAAGCTTTCTTT	CASSSRYVRDTEAFF
TRBV5-1	NA	TRBD2	TRBJ2-3	TGCGCCAGCAGCTTGCGGGGCGGGGGGGCCGGCACAGATACGCAGTATTTT	CASSLRGGGAGTDTQYF
TRBV18	NA	NA	TRBJ1-5	TGTGCCAGCTCAGCGGCGGGGGAGAATCAGCCCCAGCATTTT	CASSAAGENQPQHF
TRBV11-3	NA	NA	TRBJ2-7	TGTGCCAGCAGCCTCGGGGAGGACGAGCAGTACTTC	CASSLGEDEQYF
TRBV11-3	once	TRBD1	TRBJ2-2	TGTGCCAGCAGCTCACAGGGGTCCGGGGAGCTGTTTTTT	CASSSQGSGELFF
TRBV10-3	once	NA	TRBJ2-7	TGTGCCATCAGTGGACAGGCCGTGGGAGAGCAGTACTTC	CAISGQAVGEQYF